This is a list of T cell receptor beta chains from one sample in a study of CD8 T cells in Susac syndrome. Using its own MiXCR run on the immunoSEQ multiplex PCR reads, TCRdb lists one record per CDR3 protein. Of around 200,000 distinct CDR3 sequences listed, under 97% are singletons. The sequenced sample consisted of CD4+ T cells from PBMCs. All receptors derive from a human donor with Susac syndrome. Each CDR3 is given with its conserved first and last residue. Each record gives: D gene, clone size, J gene, V gene, CDR3 protein, CDR3 DNA. D genes are given only for firm matches. Not every row has a clone size; where given, it reads once, few, many or a size class.

d_gene: .
abundance: .
j_gene: TRBJ1-5
v_gene: TRBV18
CDR3aa: CASSLNQEQPQHF
CDR3nt: TGTGCCAGCTCATTAAACCAGGAACAGCCCCAGCATTTT

d_gene: TRBD2
abundance: .
j_gene: TRBJ2-2
v_gene: TRBV11-2
CDR3aa: CASSPGGGDTGELFF
CDR3nt: TGTGCCAGCAGCCCCGGGGGGGGCGACACCGGGGAGCTGTTTTTT

d_gene: .
abundance: .
j_gene: TRBJ2-1
v_gene: TRBV30
CDR3aa: CAWTRRGAGRDEQFF
CDR3nt: TGTGCCTGGACAAGACGGGGGGCCGGCAGGGATGAGCAGTTCTTC

d_gene: TRBD1
abundance: .
j_gene: TRBJ1-1
v_gene: TRBV30
CDR3aa: CAWRTGLDTEAFF
CDR3nt: TGTGCCTGGCGGACAGGGTTAGACACTGAAGCTTTCTTT

d_gene: .
abundance: .
j_gene: TRBJ1-2
v_gene: TRBV29-1
CDR3aa: CSGSQTEGSVYTF
CDR3nt: TGCAGCGGATCCCAGACGGAGGGATCCGTCTACACCTTC

d_gene: .
abundance: .
j_gene: TRBJ1-6
v_gene: TRBV9
CDR3aa: CASSPMDRPPLHF
CDR3nt: TGTGCCAGCAGCCCAATGGACAGACCACCCCTCCACTTT

d_gene: .
abundance: .
j_gene: TRBJ2-5
v_gene: TRBV6-1
CDR3aa: CASSGARGTQETQYF
CDR3nt: TGTGCCAGCAGTGGGGCCCGGGGGACTCAAGAGACCCAGTACTTC

d_gene: .
abundance: .
j_gene: TRBJ1-1
v_gene: TRBV29-1
CDR3aa: CSCRGPEAFF
CDR3nt: TGCAGCTGCAGGGGCCCTGAAGCTTTCTTT

d_gene: .
abundance: once
j_gene: TRBJ1-5
v_gene: TRBV18
CDR3aa: CASSPLGQNNQPQHF
CDR3nt: TGTGCCAGCTCACCATTAGGACAGAACAATCAGCCCCAGCATTTT

d_gene: .
abundance: .
j_gene: TRBJ2-3
v_gene: TRBV3-1
CDR3aa: CASSQGQGADTQYF
CDR3nt: TGTGCCAGCAGCCAAGGGCAAGGAGCAGATACGCAGTATTTT

d_gene: .
abundance: .
j_gene: TRBJ2-5
v_gene: TRBV27
CDR3aa: CASSLSPRQPQETQYF
CDR3nt: TGTGCCAGCAGTTTATCCCCTAGACAGCCCCAAGAGACCCAGTACTTC

d_gene: .
abundance: .
j_gene: TRBJ2-3
v_gene: TRBV9
CDR3aa: CASSVASLGSTDTQYF
CDR3nt: TGTGCCAGCAGCGTAGCTTCCCTTGGTAGCACAGATACGCAGTATTTT

d_gene: .
abundance: .
j_gene: TRBJ2-5
v_gene: TRBV20-1
CDR3aa: CSARDPNREETQYF
CDR3nt: TGCAGTGCTAGAGATCCCAACAGGGAAGAGACCCAGTACTTC

d_gene: .
abundance: .
j_gene: TRBJ1-2
v_gene: TRBV15
CDR3aa: CATSRDRGRTDGYTF
CDR3nt: TGTGCCACCAGCAGAGATCGCGGAAGGACGGATGGCTACACCTTC

d_gene: TRBD1
abundance: .
j_gene: TRBJ1-2
v_gene: TRBV19
CDR3aa: CASTFDRDYGYTF
CDR3nt: TGTGCCAGTACTTTTGACAGGGACTATGGCTACACCTTC

d_gene: .
abundance: .
j_gene: TRBJ1-1
v_gene: TRBV5-1
CDR3aa: CASSLAGSDWRMNTEAFF
CDR3nt: TGCGCCAGCAGCTTGGCGGGTTCGGATTGGAGAATGAACACTGAAGCTTTCTTT

d_gene: .
abundance: .
j_gene: TRBJ1-4
v_gene: TRBV29-1
CDR3aa: CSVEDPGGEKLFF
CDR3nt: TGCAGCGTTGAAGATCCCGGGGGTGAAAAACTGTTTTTT

d_gene: TRBD2
abundance: once
j_gene: TRBJ2-7
v_gene: TRBV19
CDR3aa: CASRERGGPYEQYF
CDR3nt: TGTGCCAGTAGGGAGCGGGGGGGTCCCTACGAGCAGTACTTC

d_gene: TRBD1
abundance: .
j_gene: TRBJ2-7
v_gene: TRBV9
CDR3aa: CASSRTGERTYEQYF
CDR3nt: TGTGCCAGCAGCCGGACAGGGGAGAGGACCTACGAGCAGTACTTC

d_gene: .
abundance: .
j_gene: TRBJ1-5
v_gene: TRBV27
CDR3aa: CASSLRQSPNQPQHF
CDR3nt: TGTGCCAGCAGCCTCCGACAGTCCCCCAATCAGCCCCAGCATTTT

d_gene: .
abundance: .
j_gene: TRBJ1-2
v_gene: TRBV4-3
CDR3aa: CASSQVGRGYTF
CDR3nt: TGCGCCAGCAGCCAAGTAGGGCGAGGCTACACCTTC

d_gene: TRBD1
abundance: .
j_gene: TRBJ1-6
v_gene: TRBV27
CDR3aa: CASSLSGRQGKPLHF
CDR3nt: TGTGCCAGCAGTTTATCGGGGAGACAGGGAAAACCCCTCCACTTT

d_gene: .
abundance: .
j_gene: TRBJ2-3
v_gene: TRBV5-1
CDR3aa: CASSLIGGTDTQYF
CDR3nt: TGCGCCAGCAGCTTAATCGGGGGCACAGATACGCAGTATTTT

d_gene: TRBD1
abundance: .
j_gene: TRBJ2-7
v_gene: TRBV27
CDR3aa: CASSFSTGIYEQYF
CDR3nt: TGTGCCAGCAGTTTCTCGACAGGGATCTACGAGCAGTACTTC

d_gene: .
abundance: .
j_gene: TRBJ1-2
v_gene: TRBV5-1
CDR3aa: CASSAAQNTYGYTF
CDR3nt: TGCGCCAGCAGCGCGGCCCAAAACACCTATGGCTACACCTTC

d_gene: TRBD1
abundance: once
j_gene: TRBJ2-1
v_gene: TRBV13
CDR3aa: CASSSDRDSYNEQFF
CDR3nt: TGTGCCAGCAGCTCGGACAGGGACTCCTACAATGAGCAGTTCTTC

d_gene: .
abundance: .
j_gene: TRBJ1-1
v_gene: TRBV30
CDR3aa: CAWRRAALNTEAFF
CDR3nt: TGTGCCTGGAGGAGGGCGGCTTTGAACACTGAAGCTTTCTTT

d_gene: .
abundance: .
j_gene: TRBJ1-1
v_gene: TRBV5-4
CDR3aa: CASSLLRDTEAFF
CDR3nt: TGTGCCAGCAGCTTGCTCAGGGATACTGAAGCTTTCTTT

d_gene: TRBD2
abundance: .
j_gene: TRBJ2-7
v_gene: TRBV5-1
CDR3aa: CASSLVVGGSYEQYF
CDR3nt: TGCGCCAGCAGCTTGGTTGTGGGGGGGTCCTACGAGCAGTACTTC

d_gene: .
abundance: .
j_gene: TRBJ2-5
v_gene: TRBV29-1
CDR3aa: CSVDPRLQETQYF
CDR3nt: TGCAGCGTTGACCCCAGGTTGCAAGAGACCCAGTACTTC

d_gene: .
abundance: .
j_gene: TRBJ2-1
v_gene: TRBV20-1
CDR3aa: CSAKTSSYNEQFF
CDR3nt: TGCAGTGCTAAGACCTCATCCTACAATGAGCAGTTCTTC

d_gene: TRBD1
abundance: .
j_gene: TRBJ2-7
v_gene: TRBV28
CDR3aa: CASRGTGVNEQYF
CDR3nt: TGTGCCAGCAGGGGGACAGGGGTCAACGAACAGTACTTC

d_gene: TRBD2
abundance: .
j_gene: TRBJ2-5
v_gene: TRBV20-1
CDR3aa: CSARTPGLGETQYF
CDR3nt: TGCAGTGCTAGAACTCCGGGACTAGGGGAGACCCAGTACTTC

d_gene: .
abundance: .
j_gene: TRBJ2-7
v_gene: TRBV11-2
CDR3aa: CASSPRGRAYEQYF
CDR3nt: TGTGCCAGCAGCCCCAGGGGACGAGCCTACGAGCAGTACTTC

d_gene: .
abundance: .
j_gene: TRBJ1-1
v_gene: TRBV12-3/TRBV12-4
CDR3aa: CASSLGERGWTEAFF
CDR3nt: TGTGCCAGCAGTTTGGGTGAGAGGGGTTGGACTGAAGCTTTCTTT

d_gene: TRBD2
abundance: .
j_gene: TRBJ2-5
v_gene: TRBV20-1
CDR3aa: CSAPLAEETQYF
CDR3nt: TGCAGTGCCCCCCTAGCGGAAGAGACCCAGTACTTC